This TCR beta chain was found in a study of T-cell memory formation after mild COVID-19. Study observations and caveats: Clones that contracted from day 15 to 85 had balanced CD4/CD8; later expanders were CD4+ biased.

Germline trimming cut 4 bases from V and 4 bases from J; bases unmatched to any gene: 3. This CDR3 has 15 residues. The authors produced TCR alpha and TCR beta cDNA libraries with sample barcodes and UMIs by 5'RACE using constant-segment primers. Each CDR3 protein gets one entry after TCRdb re-called the 5' RACE reads with MiXCR. The sample comprises 150,000 to 200,000 distinct CDR3 sequences, roughly 14% of which are singletons, and 14% rests with the top ten. Of note for this clonotype: The antigen remains unidentified.

The specimen sequenced was PBMCs or a T cell subset sorted from them (not recorded which). This sequence joins TRBV12-3 or TRBV12-4 and TRBJ2-2, with 10 bases that match TRBD2. This receptor was obtained from an adult woman who had mild COVID-19 (a few samples of this study predate the infection). Cell type and time point are not known. The CDR3 nucleotides read TGTGCCAGCAGTTCGCTAGCGGGAGTCACCGGGGAGCTGTTTTTT. It yields the protein CASSSLAGVTGELFF.